This entry lists 2 T cell receptor beta chains sequenced from one sample in a study of T cell responses to AZD1222 COVID-19 vaccine. The table came from immunoSEQ multiplex PCR; TCRdb's copy has only in-frame clones and leaves some out. Here the sample spans approximately 130,000 clones, roughly 87% being singletons. The sequencing here drew on peripheral blood, taken 28 days after the second AZD1222 dose. Source of these receptors: an adult who received the AZD1222 COVID-19 vaccine.

The rearrangement uses TRBV7-2 and TRBJ1-1; D uncertain. V lost 2 bases and J 5 bases, leaving 12 bases between the germline ends. Germline V gives CDR1 SGHTA, CDR2 FQGNSA. The CDR3 contains 14 residues. Written as DNA, the CDR3 is TGTGCCAGCAGCTTAAACGGAGGAATAACTGAAGCTTTCTTT. Its translation is CASSLNGGITEAFF.

This clone has just one count. The chain carries TRBV30 and TRBJ2-1; D uncertain. Germline assignment: CDR1 GTSNPN and CDR2 SVGIG (reference sequence). Deletions cut 2 bases from V and 7 bases from J, with 9 bases between. This CDR3 comprises 12 residues. The CDR3 is CAWSPLRNEQFF. CDR3 nucleotide sequence: TGTGCCTGGAGTCCGCTCCGAAATGAGCAGTTCTTC. Variable domain in full (rest from reference TRBV30 and TRBJ2-1): SQTIHQWPATLVQPVGSPLSLECTVEGTSNPNLYWYRQAAGRGLQLLFYSVGIGQISSEVPQNLSASRPQDRQFILSSKKLLLSDSGFYLCAWSPLRNEQFFGPGTRLTVL.